The 8 T cell receptor beta chains below were found in one sample sequenced in a study of breast tumors, draining lymph nodes, adjacent tissues (dated by TCRdb to the mid-2010s). The receptor library was made with multiplex PCR. The sequencer listed for this sample is Illumina HiSeq 2000. TCRdb reworked the public reads: Q25 trimming with fastp, MiXCR clone assembly, productive beta chains retained. A single entry per CDR3 protein holds the most common genes and DNA from its merged rows. The sample yields around 50,000 distinct CDR3 sequences; 23% were counted once. Together, the top ten hold approximately 8.1% of the sample. Material for sequencing was breast tumor tissue. Every receptor here comes from a female donor with breast cancer. Some clones in this sample may be carry-over from other donors' samples.

The rearrangement uses TRBV19 and TRBJ2-6, with 8 positions matching TRBD1. J was trimmed by 2 bases and V by 6 bases; bases with no gene match: 0. Germline V CDR1 and CDR2: LNHDA, SQIVND (reference sequence). This CDR3 has 14 amino acids. The CDR3 nucleotides read TGTGCCAGTAGGGACAGGGCTGGGGCCAACGTCCTGACTTTC. This translates into CASRDRAGANVLTF.

This clonotype occurred many times. This sequence joins TRBV10-3 and TRBJ2-1, with 9 bases matching TRBD2. Germline trimming cut 0 bases from V and 9 bases from J; bases unmatched to any gene: 9. Germline values: CDR1 ENHRY, CDR2 SYGVKD. This CDR3 region has 16 residues. The CDR3, as DNA: TGTGCCATCAGTGAGTCTGGGCGGGGGGGCCGGGGTGAGCAGTTCTTC. Protein product: CAISESGRGGRGEQFF.

The rearrangement uses TRBV12-3 or TRBV12-4 and TRBJ2-7; 8 bases map to TRBD2. V was clipped by 3 bases and J by 2 bases; unmatched bases: 6. The CDR3 totals 15 residues. CDR3 sequence (DNA): TGTGCCAGCAGTTTTCTGGGCGGGGGGCCCTACGAGCAGTACTTC. This translates into CASSFLGGGPYEQYF.

This clonotype was observed at least ten times. V gene TRBV3-1 combines with J gene TRBJ1-5; D unclear. The CDR3 runs to 16 residues. The ends were cut back, 4 bases at V and 1 base at J, with 14 bases in the middle. The germline CDR1 and CDR2 sequences are LGHDT and YNNKEL (reference sequence). This CDR3 is CASSPSEVGSNQPQHF. The DNA for the CDR3 is TGTGCCAGCAGCCCCTCTGAGGTTGGAAGCAATCAGCCCCAGCATTTT.

The chain couples TRBV7-9 to TRBJ2-3, with D uncertain. The CDR3 totals 14 residues. V was pared by 6 bases and J by 4 bases, with 14 bases between. From germline, CDR1 is SEHNR and CDR2 FQNEAQ (reference sequence). CDR3 amino acids: CASSQVQASDTQYF. The CDR3 DNA is TGTGCCAGCAGTCAAGTTCAGGCCTCAGATACGCAGTATTTT.

This clonotype came up a few times. The V call is TRBV5-1, the J call TRBJ2-5; unclear D gene. Between the trimmed V and J ends, which lost 4 bases and 1 base, there was a span of 8 bases. CDR1 SGHRS and CDR2 YFSETQ come from the germline V gene. This CDR3 is built from 13 residues. The chain's CDR3 is CASSVGSQETQYF. The CDR3 nucleotides are TGCGCCAGCAGCGTGGGGTCCCAAGAGACCCAGTACTTC. Filled out from reference TRBV5-1 and TRBJ2-5, the complete variable domain reads KAGVTQTPRYLIKTRGQQVTLSCSPISGHRSVSWYQQTPGQGLQFLFEYFSETQRNKGNFPGRFSGRQFSNSRSEMNVSTLELGDSALYLCASSVGSQETQYFGPGTRLLVL.

This clonotype was counted ten times or more. The V call is TRBV30, the J call TRBJ1-4; D gene uncertain. Trimming cost V 5 bases and J 5 bases, with 6 bases left between them. This CDR3 spans 11 amino acids. From germline, CDR1 is GTSNPN and CDR2 SVGIG (reference sequence). In DNA form, the CDR3 reads TGTGCCTGGTTACGGAATGAAAAACTGTTTTTT. It specifies CAWLRNEKLFF.

The chain uses TRBV28 and TRBJ2-3; TRBD2 aligns across 13 bases. Germline trimming cut 6 bases from V and 2 bases from J; bases unmatched to any gene: 11. From germline, CDR1 is MDHEN and CDR2 SYDVKM. The CDR3 runs to 18 residues. In nucleotides, the CDR3 is TGTGCCAGCAGCTCCGGACTAGCGGGGGCCGTTCTCACAGATACGCAGTATTTT. Protein product: CASSSGLAGAVLTDTQYF.